The 13 T cell receptor beta chains below come from one sample, sequenced in a study of breast tumors, draining lymph nodes, adjacent tissues (TCRdb year 2016). Preparation of the library involved multiplex PCR. The run used an Illumina HiSeq 2000. TCRdb passed the public sequencing reads through fastp at Q25 and MiXCR, retaining productive beta sequences. Rows matching on CDR3 protein sequence are summarized as one entry with the most common DNA and genes. The table for this sample lists about 21,000 distinct CDR3 sequences; more than 25% of them were counted only once. 8.5% to 14% of the sample belongs to the ten largest clones. The sample was breast tumor tissue. The receptors were sampled from a female donor with breast cancer. Some clones in this sample may be carry-over from other donors' samples.

This clonotype is medium-sized in the sample. The V gene is TRBV10-3, the J gene TRBJ2-7, with D possibly being TRBD1 or TRBD2 (5 bases each). V shed 0 bases and J shed 5 bases, with 8 bases lying between them. This CDR3 is built from 13 residues. Germline loops: CDR1 ENHRY, CDR2 SYGVKD. The CDR3 here is CAISESGVNEQYF. CDR3 nucleotides: TGTGCCATCAGTGAGTCGGGGGTAAACGAGCAGTACTTC.

This clonotype has at least ten counts. The chain joins TRBV6-2 or TRBV6-3 to TRBJ2-7; D is unresolved. Per the germline V gene, CDR1 is MNHEY and CDR2 is SVGEGT. Between the trimmed V and J ends, which lost 6 bases and 7 bases, there was a span of 22 bases. This CDR3 comprises 15 residues. The CDR3 DNA is TGTGCCAGCAGCCCCGGGTGGCGAGCGTCTTGGGAGCAGTACTTC. It is translated as CASSPGWRASWEQYF.

The sample holds many counts of this clonotype. The V gene is TRBV19, the J gene TRBJ1-5; D might be TRBD1 (6 bases). Germline CDR1 LNHDA, CDR2 SQIVND (reference sequence). The CDR3 loop spans 16 amino acids. The ends were cut back, 8 bases at V and 0 bases at J, with 17 bases in the middle. The CDR3 here is CASQIRQEYSNQPQHF. In nucleotides, the CDR3 is TGTGCCAGTCAAATTCGACAGGAGTATAGCAATCAGCCCCAGCATTTT.

This clonotype showed up many times. The J gene is TRBJ2-7, the V gene TRBV20-1, with 7 nucleotides matching TRBD1. Per the germline V gene, CDR1 is DFQATT and CDR2 is SNEGSKA (reference sequence). The ends lost 1 base at V and 0 bases at J; junction bases unmatched: 6. This CDR3 has 15 residues. The chain's CDR3 is CSARAGQVSSYEQYF. CDR3 DNA sequence: TGCAGTGCTAGAGCTGGACAGGTGAGCTCCTACGAGCAGTACTTC.

This clonotype came up many times. The chain couples TRBV4-3 to TRBJ1-2; possibly TRBD1 for D (6 bases). The CDR3 has 15 amino acids. V dropped 2 bases and J dropped 2 bases, with 12 bases sitting between them. Germline V gives CDR1 LGHNA, CDR2 YSLEER. CDR3 sequence (DNA): TGCGCCAGCAGCCAAATACAGGGAGCGAACTATGGCTACACCTTC. Amino acid sequence: CASSQIQGANYGYTF.

The chain joins TRBV20-1 to TRBJ2-1; D gene uncertain. Germline CDR1 reads DFQATT; CDR2 reads SNEGSKA (reference sequence). Trimming took off 1 base at V and 4 bases at J, with 2 bases between the two ends. This CDR3 has 11 amino acids. This CDR3 is CSARGYNEQFF. Written as DNA, the CDR3 is TGCAGTGCTAGAGGGTACAATGAGCAGTTCTTC.

This clonotype was counted at least ten times. One base away lies a much larger clone, so this may be a sequencing read error. The chain is built from TRBV24-1 and TRBJ2-1; D is undetermined. In germline, CDR1 is KGHDR, CDR2 SFDVKD. The V end was cut by 5 bases, the J end by 5 bases, with 18 bases between. The CDR3 length is 16 residues. CDR3 coding DNA: TGTGCCACCAGTGGCCAGGATAGACCATTCGACAATGAGCAGTTCTTC. Its translation is CATSGQDRPFDNEQFF.

This clonotype was detected ten times or more. The V gene is TRBV5-4, the J gene TRBJ2-7, with D possibly being TRBD2 (5 bases). Germline V gene lookup returns CDR1 SGHNT and CDR2 YYREEE (reference sequence). The CDR3 spans 12 residues. Trimming stripped 4 bases from V and 3 bases from J, with 8 bases between. The CDR3 nucleotides are TGTGCCAGCAGCCGGGGTGACTACGAGCAGTACTTC. Translation gives CASSRGDYEQYF.

The CDR3 DNA is TGTGCCAGCAGGGGGGACAGGAACTATGGCTACACCTTC. This sequence encodes CASRGDRNYGYTF. The chain combines TRBV28 with TRBJ1-2, with 8 bases identical to TRBD1. V was pared by 6 bases and J by 2 bases, with 2 bases of the junction left unmatched. This CDR3 comprises 13 residues. Germline V gene data show CDR1 as MDHEN and CDR2 as SYDVKM.

This clonotype counts as large. V is TRBV20-1 and J is TRBJ2-5; 7 positions match TRBD1. The ends lost 6 bases at V and 4 bases at J; junction bases unmatched: 5. The length of the CDR3 is 12 residues. CDR1 and CDR2 (germline): DFQATT, SNEGSKA (reference sequence). DNA for the CDR3: TGCAGTGCGAAGAGACAGGGAGAGACCCAGTACTTC. It is translated as CSAKRQGETQYF.

The genes are TRBV6-5 and TRBJ1-2, with a tentative D call TRBD1 (5 bases). Germline loops: CDR1 MNHEY, CDR2 SVGAGI. Trimming pared 4 bases from V and 6 bases from J, leaving 12 bases between. CDR3 length equals 13 residues. The DNA for the CDR3 is TGTGCCAGCAGTTTAGGGGTATCCGATGGCTACACCTTC. Translating gives CASSLGVSDGYTF.

This clonotype was found many times. The chain joins TRBV4-2 to TRBJ2-7, with TRBD1 matching over 7 bases. The V gene end was trimmed by 3 bases and the J gene end by 2 bases; junction bases not matched to a gene: 4. This CDR3 has 14 residues. CDR1 is LGHNA, CDR2 YNFKEQ, per germline. The CDR3 region is CASSHTDRAYEQYF. The CDR3 coding sequence is TGTGCCAGCAGCCATACTGACAGGGCCTACGAGCAGTACTTC.

This clonotype has a count of ten or more. V and J are TRBV4-2 and TRBJ2-1; D uncertain. CDR1 and CDR2 (germline): LGHNA, YNFKEQ. V shed 0 bases and J shed 4 bases, with 7 bases lying between them. The CDR3 runs to 14 residues. CDR3 sequence reads: CASSQDVTYNEQFF. The CDR3 DNA reads TGTGCCAGCAGCCAAGATGTCACATACAATGAGCAGTTCTTC.